These 32 T cell receptor beta chains originate from one sample sequenced in a study of T cells in Graves' hyperthyroidism and ophthalmopathy. There were TCR beta CDR3 regions amplified from RNA transcripts. A first-round RT-PCR of the TCR CDR3 used the HTBI primer set. TCRdb re-called the multiplex PCR reads with MiXCR, one entry per CDR3 protein. The table has roughly 300,000 distinct CDR3 sequences, approximately 15% seen once. The specimen was blood. These receptors were taken from a woman aged 25-40 years with Graves' hyperthyroidism.

This clonotype was observed at least ten times. The V gene is TRBV20-1, the J gene TRBJ1-1; D remains unclear. V lost 5 bases, J lost 1 base, and 8 bases lay in between. Per the germline V gene, CDR1 is DFQATT and CDR2 is SNEGSKA (reference sequence). The CDR3 sequence is 12 residues long. This CDR3 reads CSARRKNTEAFF. The CDR3 bases are TGCAGTGCTCGACGGAAGAACACTGAAGCTTTCTTT.

This clonotype came up a few times. The rearrangement uses TRBV6-2 or TRBV6-3 and TRBJ1-5; weak D call: TRBD1 (5 bases). Germline V lookup: CDR1 MNHEY, CDR2 SVGEGT. Between the trimmed V and J ends, which lost 4 bases and 1 base, there was a span of 23 bases. The CDR3 is made up of 19 amino acids. CDR3 in amino acids: CASSFTRKGTKLSNQPQHF. The CDR3 DNA reads TGTGCCAGCAGTTTCACCCGAAAAGGGACCAAGCTCAGCAATCAGCCCCAGCATTTT.

The chain employs TRBV28 and TRBJ2-2, with TRBD2 identical over 7 bases. The trim removed 4 bases at V and 5 bases at J, leaving 13 bases unmatched. Germline CDR1 reads MDHEN; CDR2 reads SYDVKM. CDR3 size: 17 residues. The CDR3 DNA sequence: TGTGCCAGCAGTTCCCCGCCTGGCGGGAGTGGGACCGGGGAGCTGTTTTTT. It is translated as CASSSPPGGSGTGELFF.

V and J are TRBV20-1 and TRBJ1-1; a possible D gene is TRBD1 (5 bases). Germline V gene lookup returns CDR1 DFQATT and CDR2 SNEGSKA (reference sequence). Deletions cut 5 bases from V and 4 bases from J, with 17 bases between. CDR3 length: 14 amino acids. Written as DNA, the CDR3 is TGCAGTGCTCCCCGCCCTCCTAGGGGCACTGAAGCTTTCTTT. It yields the protein CSAPRPPRGTEAFF.

The chain couples TRBV20-1 to TRBJ2-1, with D unresolved. This CDR3 region has 9 residues. Germline-derived CDR1 and CDR2 are DFQATT and SNEGSKA (reference sequence). The ends were cut back, 7 bases at V and 10 bases at J, with 8 bases in the middle. The CDR3 region is CSVGYEQFF. The DNA for the CDR3 is TGCAGTGTGGGGTACGAGCAGTTCTTC.

J is TRBJ2-7 and V is TRBV7-9; no reliable D call. There are 11 residues in the CDR3. CDR1 is SEHNR, CDR2 FQNEAQ, per germline (reference sequence). V gave up 5 bases and J gave up 6 bases, with 8 bases separating them. The CDR3 DNA is TGTGCCAGCAGCACAGCCGGCGAGCAGTACTTC. Translation gives CASSTAGEQYF.

This clonotype came up many times. CDR3 in amino acids: CASSLSRAGTYEQYF. The CDR3 nucleotides are TGTGCCAGCAGTTTATCGCGAGCGGGGACCTACGAGCAGTACTTC. The V and J genes are TRBV27 and TRBJ2-7; 7 nucleotides agree with TRBD2. CDR1 is MNHEY and CDR2 is SMNVEV in the germline V gene (reference sequence). J lost 2 bases, V lost 0 bases, and 4 bases had no gene match. This CDR3 contains 15 residues.

As DNA, the CDR3 is TGTGCCTGGAGTGCCCAGATGGGGGGCTACACCTTC. Translating it yields CAWSAQMGGYTF. The chain couples TRBV30 to TRBJ1-2; D uncertain. The CDR3 has 12 amino acids. Germline loops: CDR1 GTSNPN, CDR2 SVGIG (reference sequence). V dropped 1 base and J dropped 8 bases, with 11 bases sitting between them.

This clonotype was seen at least ten times. The chain carries TRBV29-1 and TRBJ1-1, with D perhaps matching TRBD1 (6 bases). CDR1 and CDR2 from the germline V gene are SQVTM and ANQGSEA. The length of the CDR3 is 12 residues. V was shortened by 5 bases and J by 5 bases, with 12 bases between the two germline ends. The CDR3 spells CSVTVDRTEAFF. In DNA, the CDR3 is TGCAGCGTTACGGTCGACAGGACTGAAGCTTTCTTT.

The chain joins TRBV7-9 to TRBJ2-1; D may be TRBD2 (6 bases). V was clipped by 7 bases and J by 3 bases, with 19 bases between them. Germline V gives CDR1 SEHNR, CDR2 FQNEAQ (reference sequence). The CDR3 contains 16 residues. DNA for the CDR3: TGTGCCAGCAACCCAGAAGGAGGAGGGGACTACAATGAGCAGTTCTTC. This encodes CASNPEGGGDYNEQFF. The complete variable domain, with remaining parts taken from reference TRBV7-9 and TRBJ2-1, reads DTGVSQNPRHKITKRGQNVTFRCDPISEHNRLYWYRQTLGQGPEFLTYFQNEAQLEKSRLLSDRFSAERPKGSFSTLEIQRTEQGDSAMYLCASNPEGGGDYNEQFFGPGTRLTVL.

Ten or more counts support this clonotype. This chain joins TRBV27 and TRBJ1-1, with no clear D. The CDR3 has 13 residues. V lost 6 bases, J lost 7 bases, and 15 bases lay in between. Germline CDR1 reads MNHEY; CDR2 reads SMNVEV (reference sequence). The CDR3 reads CASSKNPGREAFF. The CDR3, as DNA: TGTGCCAGCAGCAAAAACCCTGGCCGTGAAGCTTTCTTT.

V usage is TRBV4-3 and J usage is TRBJ1-1; D is ambiguous. The CDR3 extends over 16 amino acids. Germline V CDR1 and CDR2: LGHNA, YSLEER. Trimming shortened V by 0 bases and J by 0 bases, and 11 bases separated the two germline ends. The DNA for the CDR3 is TGCGCCAGCAGCCAAGATCGTGGGGAAGTGAACACTGAAGCTTTCTTT. Protein product: CASSQDRGEVNTEAFF.

This clonotype was detected ten times or more. This chain joins TRBV27 and TRBJ2-1, with 9 bases lining up with TRBD2. The CDR3 spans 18 residues. V shed 0 bases, J shed 0 bases, and the junction held 6 bases outside the gene matches. From germline, CDR1 is MNHEY and CDR2 SMNVEV (reference sequence). As DNA, the CDR3 is TGTGCCAGCAGTTTATCTAGCGGGAGCCAAAGCTCCTACAATGAGCAGTTCTTC. Translation: CASSLSSGSQSSYNEQFF.

This clonotype was detected ten times or more. The rearrangement uses TRBV5-1 and TRBJ2-7, with D unresolved. V shed 0 bases and J shed 2 bases, with 9 bases lying between them. Germline values: CDR1 SGHRS, CDR2 YFSETQ. The CDR3 has 14 residues. The CDR3 region has the DNA TGCGCCAGCAGCTTGGGAAGGGTTGCCTACGAGCAGTACTTC. Translating it yields CASSLGRVAYEQYF.

This clonotype was found many times. This chain joins TRBV7-6 and TRBJ2-3, with D hard to call. V was cut by 1 base and J by 0 bases, with 5 bases left in between. CDR1 and CDR2 (germline): SGHVS, FNYEAQ. The CDR3 extends over 14 amino acids. The CDR3: CASSLVVSTDTQYF. The CDR3 region has the DNA TGTGCCAGCAGCTTAGTAGTTAGCACAGATACGCAGTATTTT. Using reference TRBV7-6 and TRBJ2-3 for the parts outside the CDR3, the full variable domain is GAGVSQSPRYKVTKRGQDVALRCDPISGHVSLYWYRQALGQGPEFLTYFNYEAQQDKSGLPNDRFSAERPEGSISTLTIQRTEQRDSAMYRCASSLVVSTDTQYFGPGTRLTVL.

This clonotype was picked up a small number of times. The chain recombines TRBV28 with TRBJ1-2; D is possibly TRBD1 (5 bases). Germline V gene data show CDR1 as MDHEN and CDR2 as SYDVKM. The CDR3 runs to 15 residues. V was cut by 3 bases and J by 4 bases, with 15 bases left in between. CDR3 protein: CASSFGDPLAYGYTF. The DNA for the CDR3 is TGTGCCAGCAGTTTTGGGGACCCCCTCGCCTATGGCTACACCTTC.

The sample holds many counts of this clonotype. This chain joins TRBV2 and TRBJ2-3; 7 positions agree with TRBD2. The CDR3 is 16 residues long. Germline CDR1 SNHLY, CDR2 FYNNEI. V lost 4 bases to trimming and J lost 4 bases; unmatched junction nucleotides: 11. The CDR3 sequence is CASSAWGRASSDTQYF. The CDR3 DNA reads TGTGCCAGCAGTGCGTGGGGGAGGGCCTCGTCAGATACGCAGTATTTT.

In its sample, this clonotype was seen many times. The chain uses TRBV11-2 and TRBJ2-3, with D perhaps matching TRBD1 (6 bases). Germline lookup yields CDR1 SGHAT and CDR2 FQNNGV. This CDR3 contains 16 residues. V lost 5 bases to trimming and J lost 1 base, with 16 bases between them. The CDR3 bases are TGTGCCAGCAGCCCCGCGGGCACAGGGCGCACAGATACGCAGTATTTT. Translating gives CASSPAGTGRTDTQYF.

This clonotype was counted ten times or more. The chain joins TRBV20-1 to TRBJ1-1; D uncertain. The germline V gene has CDR1 DFQATT and CDR2 SNEGSKA (reference sequence). This CDR3 contains 12 residues. Trimming removed 6 bases at V and 1 base at J, with 9 bases between. This CDR3 is CSASMRNTEAFF. DNA for the CDR3: TGCAGTGCCTCGATGAGGAACACTGAAGCTTTCTTT.

This rearrangement joins TRBV28 to TRBJ1-1, with D unresolved. V was pared by 3 bases and J by 10 bases, with 12 bases between. The germline CDR1 and CDR2 sequences are MDHEN and SYDVKM. This CDR3 spans 12 amino acids. CDR3 sequence reads: CASSLQEGRAFF. Written as DNA, the CDR3 is TGTGCCAGCAGTTTGCAGGAAGGGCGAGCTTTCTTT. The full variable domain, its missing parts supplied by reference TRBV28 and TRBJ1-1, is DVKVTQSSRYLVKRTGEKVFLECVQDMDHENMFWYRQDPGLGLRLIYFSYDVKMKEKGDIPEGYSVSREKKERFSLILESASTNQTSMYLCASSLQEGRAFFGQGTRLTVV.

Concerning this clonotype: It may be a read error: a sequence one base away is much more abundant. The chain carries TRBV6-2 or TRBV6-3 and TRBJ2-5, with unresolved D. This CDR3 comprises 14 residues. Looked up from germline, CDR1 is MNHEY and CDR2 is SVGEGT. Trimming pared 0 bases from V and 4 bases from J, leaving 9 bases between. CDR3 nucleotide sequence: TGTGCCAGCAGTTACTCAGGGCCGAGAGAGACCCAGTACTTC. Translating gives CASSYSGPRETQYF.

This clonotype was found many times. The chain employs TRBV20-1 and TRBJ2-6; D unclear. This CDR3 has 18 amino acids. Trimming removed 1 base at V and 0 bases at J, with 16 bases between. Germline V gene data show CDR1 as DFQATT and CDR2 as SNEGSKA (reference sequence). CDR3 DNA: TGCAGTGCTAGAGTCCCACAGAGTCTTAGCTCTGGGGCCAACGTCCTGACTTTC. Encoded protein: CSARVPQSLSSGANVLTF.

In this sample, this clonotype turned up many times. The chain recombines TRBV5-8 with TRBJ2-5, with unresolved D. Trimming stripped 0 bases from V and 5 bases from J, with 11 bases between. The CDR3 spans 14 residues. CDR1 and CDR2 from the germline V gene are SGHTS and YDEGEE. CDR3: CASSLAIGVETQYF. CDR3 nucleotide sequence: TGTGCCAGCAGCTTGGCCATTGGAGTGGAGACCCAGTACTTC.

This chain links TRBV3-1 with TRBJ2-2; possibly TRBD1 for D (6 bases). The germline V gene has CDR1 LGHDT and CDR2 YNNKEL (reference sequence). The CDR3 is 18 amino acids. The V end lost 1 base, the J end lost 2 bases, and 17 bases lay between the germline ends. The CDR3 is CASSQVGLGADNTGELFF. CDR3 coding DNA: TGTGCCAGCAGCCAAGTGGGGCTGGGGGCGGATAACACCGGGGAGCTGTTTTTT.

This clonotype was counted at least ten times. The V gene is TRBV20-1, the J gene TRBJ1-2; D call uncertain. The V gene lost 6 bases and the J gene lost 2 bases, with 7 bases spanning the gap. The V gene's germline CDR1 is DFQATT and CDR2 SNEGSKA (reference sequence). The CDR3 contains 11 residues. The CDR3 coding sequence is TGCAGTGCGACGGACAACTATGGCTACACCTTC. Translating gives CSATDNYGYTF.

This clonotype was counted between two and nine times. The chain couples TRBV12-3 or TRBV12-4 to TRBJ2-1; TRBD2 aligns across 16 bases. This CDR3 region has 18 residues. V lost 7 bases to trimming and J lost 2 bases; unmatched junction nucleotides: 8. The CDR3 nucleotides are TGTGCCAGCACCTCCGGGACTAGCGGGAGGGGGACCTACAATGAGCAGTTCTTC. Translation: CASTSGTSGRGTYNEQFF.

This clonotype turned up a few times. The chain couples TRBV3-1 to TRBJ2-1, with 8 bases that match TRBD2. The CDR3 is made up of 14 amino acids. Trimming took 8 bases from V and 5 from J; bases not matched to a gene: 8. Germline V lookup: CDR1 LGHDT, CDR2 YNNKEL (reference sequence). CDR3 DNA: TGTGCCAGCTTTGGCGGGAGGAGTAACAATGAGCAGTTCTTC. It yields the protein CASFGGRSNNEQFF.

There are many counts of this clonotype. This chain joins TRBV20-1 and TRBJ2-2, with 14 bases identical to TRBD2. This CDR3 is built from 17 residues. V was pared by 2 bases and J by 2 bases, with 4 bases of the junction left unmatched. Germline V gives CDR1 DFQATT, CDR2 SNEGSKA (reference sequence). The CDR3 sequence: CSARRLAGGPNTGELFF. CDR3 nucleotides: TGCAGTGCTAGACGACTAGCGGGAGGGCCAAACACCGGGGAGCTGTTTTTT.

This clonotype has a count of ten or more. The rearrangement joins TRBV20-1 to TRBJ2-1; TRBD2 matches 7 bases. Germline V gives CDR1 DFQATT, CDR2 SNEGSKA (reference sequence). Trimming took 0 bases from V and 2 from J; bases not matched to a gene: 1. The CDR3 has 14 residues. The CDR3 nucleotides are TGCAGTGCTAGAGACCTAGCGGCCTACAATGAGCAGTTCTTC. It specifies CSARDLAAYNEQFF.

This clonotype was counted a few times. The chain recombines TRBV20-1 with TRBJ2-4; 11 bases line up with TRBD1. CDR1 is DFQATT, CDR2 SNEGSKA, per germline (reference sequence). The CDR3 sequence is 16 residues long. Trimming removed 4 bases from V and 9 bases from J; junction bases left unmatched: 14. CDR3 sequence (DNA): TGCAGTGCTAAAAAGAACCGGGACAGGGGGGAGAGCATTCAGTACTTC. This gives the protein CSAKKNRDRGESIQYF.

V and J are TRBV19 and TRBJ1-1; unclear D gene. Between the trimmed V and J ends, which lost 5 bases and 9 bases, there was a span of 19 bases. Germline V gives CDR1 LNHDA, CDR2 SQIVND (reference sequence). This CDR3 contains 14 residues. The CDR3 is CASSLHSDRDKAFF. CDR3 sequence (DNA): TGTGCCAGTAGTCTCCACTCTGATAGAGACAAAGCTTTCTTT.

This clonotype was seen ten or more times. The chain links TRBV20-1 to TRBJ2-5; TRBD2 matches at 8 bases. Germline CDR1 and CDR2: DFQATT and SNEGSKA (reference sequence). The trim removed 2 bases at V and 5 bases at J, leaving 10 bases unmatched. This CDR3 region has 15 residues. Here the CDR3 DNA reads TGCAGTGCTAGACCGGGAGCGGGAGAGATGGAGACCCAGTACTTC. Its translation is CSARPGAGEMETQYF.